This T cell receptor beta chain came from a study of T cells expressing NK-cell markers. TCRdb reprocessed the 5' RACE reads, keeping one entry per CDR3 protein, no DNA. The sample data list 160,000 or so distinct CDR3 sequences. In germline, CDR1 is SEHNR, CDR2 FQNEAQ (reference sequence). The CDR3 has 15 residues. Sequencing input: blood T cells: a sorted CD56 or NKG2C T cell subset, CD4+ or CD8+ T cells, or bulk PBMC T cells (not recorded which). The clonotype was recovered from a woman between 18 and 70 years old in good health. The chain combines TRBV7-9 with TRBJ2-1; TCRdb reports TRBD2, a call that lacks DNA to check it against. This CDR3 reads CASTPSGRALNEQFF.